The sequence of this T cell receptor beta chain was determined in a study of monozygotic twins with inflammatory bowel disease. The study's findings and limits: IBD patients displayed reduced TCRbeta diversity (inverse Simpson) when set against healthy co-twins.

TCR libraries each used approximately 3,500 ng of total RNA. Eight reactions per sample, run separately, yielded cDNA. One entry per CDR3 protein, without DNA, is what TCRdb gives after re-calling the 5' RACE reads. The sample shows more than 350,000 distinct CDR3 sequences, and 2% to 3% sits with its ten largest clones. A remark on this clonotype: What it recognizes is unknown.

Material for sequencing was blood. The sequence was collected from a human donor with ulcerative colitis or Crohn's disease, or a healthy co-twin of an affected twin (not recorded which).

The CDR3 spells CASSQGRDFVFTDTQYF. V and J are TRBV4-3 and TRBJ2-3; TCRdb indicates TRBD2, and absent DNA this call remains unverified. The CDR3 consists of 17 residues. CDR1 LGHNA and CDR2 YSLEER come from the germline V gene.